The source of this T cell receptor beta chain is a study of OX40 agonist ivuxolimab in advanced cancers. Study-wide findings and caveats: At 0.1 to 3.0 mg/kg and by week 6, CD4+ and CD8+ T cells in the blood had expanded clonally. Individuals who were partial responders at 0.1-3.0 mg/kg had clonal expansion that ranked among the lowest. The investigators did not determine what antigen specificity the expanded peripheral T cells had.

Produced via immunoSEQ multiplex PCR; TCRdb's table is partial and in-frame only. The table lists around 86,000 clones, about 88% of them singletons. To note about this clone: What it binds is unknown.

This clonotype was obtained from an adult with an advanced solid tumor such as melanoma, head and neck, liver or kidney cancer. This material consisted of CD4+ or CD8+ T cells sorted from blood, taken in a trial of the OX40 agonist ivuxolimab.

The CDR3 protein is CASSLLTLGGNEQFF. CDR3 DNA sequence: TGTGCCAGCAGCTTATTAACGCTAGGAGGTAATGAGCAGTTCTTC. The genes are TRBV7-2 and TRBJ2-1; tentatively, D is TRBD2 (5 bases). CDR1 and CDR2 from the germline V gene are SGHTA and FQGNSA. The CDR3 extends over 15 amino acids. Trimming took 2 bases from V and 7 from J, leaving 15 bases between them. Complete variable domain (other parts from reference TRBV7-2 and TRBJ2-1): GAGVSQSPSNKVTEKGKDVELRCDPISGHTALYWYRQSLGQGLEFLIYFQGNSAPDKSGLPSDRFSAERTGGSVSTLTIQRTQQEDSAVYLCASSLLTLGGNEQFFGPGTRLTVL.